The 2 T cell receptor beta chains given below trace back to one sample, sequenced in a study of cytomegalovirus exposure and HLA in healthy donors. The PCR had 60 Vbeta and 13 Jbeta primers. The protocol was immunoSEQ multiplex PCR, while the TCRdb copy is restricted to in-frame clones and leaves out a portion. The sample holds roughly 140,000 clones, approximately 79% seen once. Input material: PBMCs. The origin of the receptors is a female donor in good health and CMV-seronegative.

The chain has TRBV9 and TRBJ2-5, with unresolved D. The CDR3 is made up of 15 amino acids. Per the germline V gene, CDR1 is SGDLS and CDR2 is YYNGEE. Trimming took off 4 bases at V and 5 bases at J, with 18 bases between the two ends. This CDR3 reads CASSTVVSPLETQYF. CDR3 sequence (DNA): TGTGCCAGCAGCACTGTGGTGAGCCCCCTGGAGACCCAGTACTTC.

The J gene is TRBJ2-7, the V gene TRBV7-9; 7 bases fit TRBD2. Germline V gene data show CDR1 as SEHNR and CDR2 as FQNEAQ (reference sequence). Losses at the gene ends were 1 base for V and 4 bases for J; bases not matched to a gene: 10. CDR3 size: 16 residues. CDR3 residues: CASSLGSGGRNYEQYF. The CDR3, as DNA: TGTGCCAGCAGCTTAGGGTCTGGCGGGAGAAATTACGAGCAGTACTTC.